This T cell receptor (beta chain) was sequenced for a study of blood T cell repertoires in COVID-19 (dated by TCRdb to the early 2020s). As for the study more broadly: Samples covering the acute and convalescent phases of COVID-19 were provided by collaborators in the United States, Italy and Spain. The material from the prospective study consisted of cDNA or gDNA derived from T cells, B-cell-depleted T cells, or PBMCs. The dataset comprised deeply sampled blood TCRbeta repertoires from subjects exposed to, actively infected with, or recovered from COVID-19. A freely available public database, intended as a resource for researchers studying the immune response to SARS-CoV-2, is where the repertoires were released. Samples were obtained from the ongoing ImmuneRACE study (first 160 participants) and from 1,254 subjects provided by 6 global collaborators. A de-identified subject ID, COVID-19 status, age in years and sex were almost always included in the sample metadata. HLA class I and class II types, where available, came from metadata supplied by the sample provider rather than from assay-based typing. Paper-wide results and their limitations: The amount of clinical and demographic metadata varied by source and participant and was provided uncurated.

TCRbeta CDR3 regions were amplified from genomic DNA by means of the immunoSEQ Assay, a bias-controlled multiplex PCR. Processing in the source paper ran as follows. The number of nucleated cells in each sample was estimated from the amplification of reference gene primers within the assay. Sequence reads were collapsed and filtered to measure the absolute abundance of every unique TCRbeta CDR3 rearrangement. Productive Simpson clonality was computed per sample as the square root of Simpson's diversity index over productive rearrangements. Entries here come from immuneACCESS through TCRdb and include only in-frame sequences with V and J called. Some clones fail to appear in such tables; in the studies checked, an unresolved V gene covers under half of the shortfall, and the cause of the remainder is unknown. The V and J calls and clone size were taken over from that table, and D and trimming were inferred from the DNA. Present in this sample are more than 200,000 clones, around 84% of which were seen just once. Jointly, the top ten make up roughly 10% of the sample.

CDR3 length: 17 amino acids, cysteine to phenylalanine. This entry keeps only the CDR3 DNA: 51 bases, framed from base 1. V is pared back by 5 bases and J by 0 bases, with 17 bases lying between the germline termini. CDR1 and CDR2 were assigned from the germline V gene (reference sequence) as MNHEY and SMNVEV. Note on this clone: The target of this receptor is not known. No quality values exist for individual bases; no much larger clone is one base distant.

At one collaborating source in Seattle, patients were enrolled during active infection and were followed longitudinally through the course of disease. Collaborating institutions collected whole blood in K2EDTA tubes following their own protocols. For TCRbeta analysis, collaborators shipped samples as frozen whole blood, isolated PBMCs, or DNA extracted from either of those sample types. The sequence is built from TRBV27 and TRBJ1-5; no D gene call is confident. Sequencing was carried out using peripheral blood. The receptor was isolated from a woman at least 80 years old with COVID-19, enrolled during active disease. The CDR3 loop reads CASSPDTGGNSNQPQHF. The nucleotide sequence reads as follows: TGTGCCAGCAGTCCCGATACGGGAGGAAATAGCAATCAGCCCCAGCATTTT.